This T cell receptor (beta chain) was retrieved from a study of regulatory T cells in long-lasting Graves disease. Points from the study as a whole: Those with persistent Graves' had less TCR diversity than newly diagnosed patients. Repertoires from persistent disease leaned toward TRBV28, TRBJ1-2 and TRBJ2-5.

As for time point: newly diagnosed GD, antithyroid drugs for less than 3 months. Making the TCR library involved RNA that had been extracted from PBMCs. The authors drew patients from an endocrinology department in Xi'an, China. This clonotype has a handful of counts. Antigen specificity is unknown. The V end was cut by 6 bases, the J end by 3 bases, with 15 bases between. CDR1 and CDR2 from the germline V gene are MNHNS and SASEGT. The CDR3 runs 15 residues. According to the study, TCR beta libraries were built with iRepertoire HTBI primers and CDR3-region Arm-PCR. TCRdb analysed the multiplex PCR reads with MiXCR anew, one entry per CDR3 protein. The table has roughly 500,000 distinct CDR3 sequences, approximately 15% seen once. This sample was shared with a second study, whose subject was T cells in Graves' hyperthyroidism and ophthalmopathy. From that paper: HTBI primers were employed in a first-round RT-PCR of the TCR CDR3.

The chain joins TRBV6-1 to TRBJ2-1; TRBD2 is a possible D gene (5 bases). The clonotype originates from a woman between 50 and 59 years old with Graves disease. The specimen was peripheral blood mononuclear cells (PBMCs), collected at new diagnosis, from a patient treated with antithyroid drugs. The CDR3 region is CASRGSLGNYNEQFF. The CDR3 bases are TGTGCCAGCAGGGGGAGTCTAGGGAACTACAATGAGCAGTTCTTC.